A selection of T cell receptor beta chains follows, all from one sample in a study of vaccination and CD4 T cells after COVID-19. TCRdb ran MiXCR on the PCR reads and lists one entry per CDR3 protein. The table shows tens of thousands of distinct CDR3 sequences, with around 50% occurring only once. Their specific antigens are unknown. The source material was CD4+ T cells from blood, cultured in vitro. The receptors come from a human donor who had recovered from COVID-19. The CDR3 runs from the conserved cysteine through the conserved F or W. D genes are given only for firm matches. Clone size is stated in some rows and not others, as once, few, many or a class when expanded.

J	size	V	D	DNA	CDR3
TRBJ2-7	NA	TRBV6-2/TRBV6-3	NA	TGTGCCAGCAGTTACGGGCCCGGCTACGAGCAGTACTTC	CASSYGPGYEQYF
TRBJ2-7	NA	TRBV6-1	NA	TGTGCCAGCAGTGTTCAAGGGGGGTCCAGCTACGAGCAGTACTTC	CASSVQGGSSYEQYF
TRBJ2-1	NA	TRBV30	TRBD1	TGTGCCTGGACCGGGACAGGGGACTCTGAGCAGTTCTTC	CAWTGTGDSEQFF
TRBJ1-5	few	TRBV7-9	NA	TGTGCCAGCAGCTTAGGAACAGATACAGAGTACAATCAGCCCCAGCATTTT	CASSLGTDTEYNQPQHF
TRBJ1-6	NA	TRBV9	TRBD1	TGTGCCAGCAGCGATCGGGACAGGGGGATTTCACCCCTCCACTTT	CASSDRDRGISPLHF
TRBJ1-4	NA	TRBV29-1	NA	TGCAGCGTTGCGGGGGGCCTTCATAGCGAAAAACTGTTTTTT	CSVAGGLHSEKLFF
TRBJ2-1	NA	TRBV20-1	TRBD2	TGCAGCGTCGCAACTAGCGGTCGAGGGAATGAGCAGTTCTTC	CSVATSGRGNEQFF
TRBJ2-5	NA	TRBV2	TRBD2	TGTGCCAGCGGAACCGGGACTACGGGGACCCAGTACTTC	CASGTGTTGTQYF
TRBJ1-1	few	TRBV12-3/TRBV12-4	NA	TGTGCCAGCAGTTTGGTCAGGACGCAGGAAGCTTTCTTT	CASSLVRTQEAFF
TRBJ1-1	NA	TRBV11-3	NA	TGTGCCAGCAGCTTTACACCGAACACTGAAGCTTTCTTT	CASSFTPNTEAFF
TRBJ1-2	NA	TRBV30	NA	TGTGCCTGGACCCTGAACTATGGCTACACCTTC	CAWTLNYGYTF
TRBJ1-2	NA	TRBV10-1	NA	TGCGCCAGCAGCAGCGGGATCCCCTATGGCTACACCTTC	CASSSGIPYGYTF
TRBJ2-1	NA	TRBV6-1	NA	TGTGCCAGCAGTGAATTCTCCAATGAGCAGTTCTTC	CASSEFSNEQFF
TRBJ2-1	NA	TRBV11-3	TRBD2	TGTGCCAGCAGCTTACGAACTAGCGGGAGTGGCAATGAGCAGTTCTTC	CASSLRTSGSGNEQFF
TRBJ1-1	few	TRBV6-1	TRBD1	TGTGCCAGCAGACCCCGACAGGGTGGGTCGCAAGCTTTCTTT	CASRPRQGGSQAFF
TRBJ2-7	NA	TRBV30	NA	TGTGCCTGGAGTGTTGGGCGGGCCTCCTACGAGCAGTACTTC	CAWSVGRASYEQYF
TRBJ1-3	NA	TRBV27	NA	TGTGCCAGCAGTCCCTCCTCTGGAAACACCATATATTTT	CASSPSSGNTIYF
TRBJ2-3	few	TRBV20-1	NA	TGCAGTGCTACGGAGACAGCCACAGATACGCAGTATTTT	CSATETATDTQYF
TRBJ1-2	NA	TRBV19	TRBD1	TGTGCCAGTAGTAAGACAGGGAGCTATGGCTACACCTTC	CASSKTGSYGYTF
TRBJ2-7	NA	TRBV27	TRBD1	TGTGCCAGCGTTCCCCTCGGGGACAGGGACTACGAGCAGTACTTC	CASVPLGDRDYEQYF
TRBJ2-2	NA	TRBV7-9	NA	TGTGCCAGCAATACGGAGAACACCGGGGAGCTGTTTTTT	CASNTENTGELFF
TRBJ2-1	few	TRBV10-1	NA	TGCGCCAGCAGTGGGGAACTAGGTTCAAGTAGTGAGCAGTTCTTC	CASSGELGSSSEQFF
TRBJ1-2	few	TRBV12-3/TRBV12-4	NA	TGTGCCAGCAGGACGACAGGAGGGGGATATGGCTACACCTTC	CASRTTGGGYGYTF
TRBJ1-1	NA	TRBV15	NA	TGTGCCACCAGCAGAGATGCGGTCCTCACTGAAGCTTTCTTT	CATSRDAVLTEAFF
TRBJ2-5	few	TRBV21-1	NA	TGTGCCAGCAAAGGACAGGGCAGGCGGGAGACCCAGTACTTC	CASKGQGRRETQYF
TRBJ2-7	few	TRBV28	NA	TGTGCCAGCGGAACTTATGACGAATTC	CASGTYDEF
TRBJ2-3	NA	TRBV6-1	NA	TGTGCCAGCAGAGCGGGTACGCAGTATTTT	CASRAGTQYF
TRBJ2-7	NA	TRBV28	NA	TGTGCCAGCAGTCCGTCCCGATACGAGCAGTACTTC	CASSPSRYEQYF
TRBJ1-2	NA	TRBV2	TRBD1	TGTGCCAGCAGGAGGGACAGCTATGGCTACACCTTC	CASRRDSYGYTF